The 8 T cell receptor beta chains below come from one sample, sequenced in a study of cytomegalovirus exposure and HLA in healthy donors. In the PCR, 60 Vbeta and 13 Jbeta primers were used. Clones were sequenced by immunoSEQ multiplex PCR, and TCRdb holds only the in-frame ones, with some missing. Of 120,000 or so clones in the sample, around 69% are singletons; the top ten hold under 9.5%. The sample taken for sequencing was PBMCs. Source of these receptors: a woman aged 40 to 50 in good health and CMV-seropositive.

The rearrangement links TRBV25-1 to TRBJ2-1; unclear D gene. This CDR3 has 12 amino acids. Trimming left V 8 bases short and J 11 bases short, with 16 bases between. Per the germline V gene, CDR1 is MGHDK and CDR2 is SYGVNS. This CDR3 is CASSLVMTKQFF. The CDR3 region has the DNA TGTGCCAGCTCTCTAGTAATGACCAAGCAGTTCTTC.

The sample holds one count of this clone. The V and J genes are TRBV7-3 and TRBJ2-7, with D possibly TRBD2 on 6 matching bases. The CDR3 extends over 13 amino acids. CDR1 is SGHTA and CDR2 is FQGTGA in the germline V gene. V dropped 1 base and J dropped 3 bases, with 7 bases sitting between them. CDR3 nucleotide sequence: TGTGCCAGCAGCTTAATCGGGGGCTACGAGCAGTACTTC. This encodes CASSLIGGYEQYF.

This clone was found a few times. Other DNA sequences of this sample code for an identical CDR3. The chain employs TRBV4-2 and TRBJ2-3, with TRBD2 matching over 10 bases. CDR1 LGHNA and CDR2 YNFKEQ come from the germline V gene. The J segment lost 13 bases and the V segment lost 0 bases, leaving 10 bases of the junction unmatched. The CDR3 consists of 15 residues. The CDR3 spells CASSQEVLAGAGEYF. CDR3 bases: TGTGCCAGCAGCCAAGAAGTCCTAGCGGGGGCGGGCGAGTATTTT.

V and J are TRBV15 and TRBJ2-7, with no clear D. CDR1 is LNHNV, CDR2 YYDKDF, per germline (reference sequence). The germline V and J ends were trimmed by 1 base and 3 bases, with 13 bases remaining between them. This CDR3 spans 15 amino acids. CDR3 sequence: CATSRGMTPNYEQYF. CDR3 DNA sequence: TGTGCCACCAGCAGAGGGATGACACCTAACTACGAGCAGTACTTC.

The chain is built from TRBV10-2 and TRBJ2-7; 8 nucleotides agree with TRBD2. Trimming cost V 4 bases and J 4 bases; bases outside gene matches: 9. The CDR3 consists of 15 residues. In germline, CDR1 is WSHSY, CDR2 SAAADI. Here the CDR3 reads CASSAYSGALYEQYF. CDR3 sequence (DNA): TGCGCCAGCAGTGCCTATAGCGGGGCACTTTACGAGCAGTACTTC.

CDR3 protein: CATTSGRLNTGELFF. As DNA, the CDR3 is TGCGCCACCACTAGCGGCAGGCTGAACACCGGGGAGCTGTTTTTT. The genes are TRBV5-1 and TRBJ2-2; TRBD2 matches 8 bases. The germline CDR1 and CDR2 sequences are SGHRS and YFSETQ. The trim removed 9 bases at V and 1 base at J, leaving 8 bases unmatched. The CDR3 sequence is 15 residues long.

The CDR3 DNA follows: TGTGCCAGCTCACCCTCCCCACACCCCAACGAGCAGTACTTC. Its protein product is CASSPSPHPNEQYF. The gene calls are TRBV18 and TRBJ2-7; D is ambiguous. The V end lost 3 bases, the J end lost 5 bases, and 14 bases lay between the germline ends. This CDR3 comprises 14 residues. CDR1 and CDR2 (germline): KGHSH, LQKENI.

This rearrangement joins TRBV5-1 to TRBJ2-4; tentative D call: TRBD2 (7 bases). Germline-derived CDR1 and CDR2 are SGHRS and YFSETQ. The CDR3 has 17 amino acids. V was cut by 0 bases and J by 2 bases, with 15 bases left in between. CDR3 amino acids: CASSLDPGGQPKNIQYF. CDR3 nucleotide sequence: TGCGCCAGCAGCTTGGATCCGGGGGGCCAACCCAAAAACATTCAGTACTTC.